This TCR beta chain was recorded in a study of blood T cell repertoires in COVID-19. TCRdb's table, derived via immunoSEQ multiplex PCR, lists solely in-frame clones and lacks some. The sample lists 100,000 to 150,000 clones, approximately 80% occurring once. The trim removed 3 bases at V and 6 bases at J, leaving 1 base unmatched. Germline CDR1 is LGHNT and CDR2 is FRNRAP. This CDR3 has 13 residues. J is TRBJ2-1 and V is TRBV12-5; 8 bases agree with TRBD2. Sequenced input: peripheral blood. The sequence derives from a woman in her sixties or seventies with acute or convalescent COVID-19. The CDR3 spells CASGFAGGNEQFF. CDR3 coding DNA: TGTGCTAGTGGTTTTGCGGGGGGCAATGAGCAGTTCTTC.